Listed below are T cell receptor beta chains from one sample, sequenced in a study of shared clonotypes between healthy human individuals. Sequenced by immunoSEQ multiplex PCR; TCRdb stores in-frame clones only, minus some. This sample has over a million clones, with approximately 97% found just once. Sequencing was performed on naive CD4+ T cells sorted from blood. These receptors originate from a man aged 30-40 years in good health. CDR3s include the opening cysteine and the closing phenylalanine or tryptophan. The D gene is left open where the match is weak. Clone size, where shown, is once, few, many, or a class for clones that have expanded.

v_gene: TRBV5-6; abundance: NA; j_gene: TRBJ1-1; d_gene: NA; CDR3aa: CASSLVNTEAFF; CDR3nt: TGTGCCAGCAGCCTAGTGAACACTGAAGCTTTCTTT
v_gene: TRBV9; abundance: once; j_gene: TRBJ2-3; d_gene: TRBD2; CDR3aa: CASSVGTSGRTSTDTQYF; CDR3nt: TGTGCCAGCAGCGTAGGGACTAGCGGGAGGACCAGCACAGATACGCAGTATTTT
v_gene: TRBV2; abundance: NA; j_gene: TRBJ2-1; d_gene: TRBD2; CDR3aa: CASRGLAGITPEQFF; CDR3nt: TGTGCCAGCAGAGGACTAGCGGGAATTACACCTGAGCAGTTCTTC
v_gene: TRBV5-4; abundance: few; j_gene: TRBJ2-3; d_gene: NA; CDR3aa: CASSLQSTQYF; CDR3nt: TGTGCCAGCAGCTTACAAAGTACGCAGTATTTT
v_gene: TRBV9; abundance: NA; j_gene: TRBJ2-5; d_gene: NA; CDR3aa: CASSVRGHQETQYF; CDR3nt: TGTGCCAGCAGCGTTCGGGGACACCAAGAGACCCAGTACTTC
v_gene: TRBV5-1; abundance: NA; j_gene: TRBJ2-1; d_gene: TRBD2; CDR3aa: CASSRSGRAYNEQFF; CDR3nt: TGCGCCAGCAGCCGTAGCGGGAGAGCCTACAATGAGCAGTTCTTC
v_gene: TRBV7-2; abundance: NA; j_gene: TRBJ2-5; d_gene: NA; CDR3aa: CASSLEGRDQETQYF; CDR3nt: TGTGCCAGCAGCTTAGAGGGTAGGGACCAAGAGACCCAGTACTTC
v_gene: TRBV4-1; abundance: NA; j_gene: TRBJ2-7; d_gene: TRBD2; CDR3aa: CASSQEGLAGAEQYF; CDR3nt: TGCGCCAGCAGCCAAGAGGGACTAGCGGGAGCCGAGCAGTACTTC
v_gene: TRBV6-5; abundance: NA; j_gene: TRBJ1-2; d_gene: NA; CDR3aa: CASSYGGRGGYTF; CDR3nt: TGTGCCAGCAGTTACGGGGGGAGGGGTGGCTACACCTTC
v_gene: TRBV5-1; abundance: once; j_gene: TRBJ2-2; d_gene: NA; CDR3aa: CASSHPGTPPGELFF; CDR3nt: TGCGCCAGCAGCCACCCCGGGACCCCGCCCGGGGAGCTGTTTTTT
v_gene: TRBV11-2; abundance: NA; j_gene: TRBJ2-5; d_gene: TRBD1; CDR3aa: CASSSGTGGQETQYF; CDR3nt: TGTGCCAGCAGCAGCGGGACAGGGGGGCAAGAGACCCAGTACTTC
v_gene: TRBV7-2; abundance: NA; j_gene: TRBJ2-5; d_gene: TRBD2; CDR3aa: CASSLGILAGQTQYF; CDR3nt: TGTGCCAGCAGCTTAGGTATACTAGCGGGACAGACCCAGTACTTC
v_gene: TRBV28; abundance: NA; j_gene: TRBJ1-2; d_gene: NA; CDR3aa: CASRRQEGGYGYTF; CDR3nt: TGTGCCAGCAGGCGCCAAGAGGGTGGCTATGGCTACACCTTC
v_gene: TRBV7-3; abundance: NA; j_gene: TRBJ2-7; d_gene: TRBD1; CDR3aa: CASSLTGGQGYEQYF; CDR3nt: TGTGCCAGCAGCTTAACGGGAGGACAGGGGTATGAGCAGTACTTC
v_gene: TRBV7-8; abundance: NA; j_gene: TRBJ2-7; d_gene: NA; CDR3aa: CASSPREGGTYEQYF; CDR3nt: TGTGCCAGCAGCCCTCGCGAGGGCGGGACCTACGAGCAGTACTTC
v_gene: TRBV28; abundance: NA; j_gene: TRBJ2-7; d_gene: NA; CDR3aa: CASSIASSYEQYF; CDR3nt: TGTGCCAGCAGTATCGCTAGCTCCTACGAGCAGTACTTC
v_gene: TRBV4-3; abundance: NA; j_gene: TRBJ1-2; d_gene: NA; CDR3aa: CASSQAGRDYGYTF; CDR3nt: TGCGCCAGCAGCCAAGCGGGAAGGGACTATGGCTACACCTTC
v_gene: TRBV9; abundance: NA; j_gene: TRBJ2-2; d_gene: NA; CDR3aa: CASSWTGAPANTGELFF; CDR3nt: TGTGCCAGCAGCTGGACGGGAGCCCCTGCGAACACCGGGGAGCTGTTTTTT
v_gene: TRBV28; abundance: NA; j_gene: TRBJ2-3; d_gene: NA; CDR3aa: CASSFRLGPGDTQYF; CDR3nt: TGTGCCAGCAGTTTCCGACTCGGGCCAGGGGATACGCAGTATTTT
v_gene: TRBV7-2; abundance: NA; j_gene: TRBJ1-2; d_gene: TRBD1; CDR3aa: CASSPPGGGGQGYGYTF; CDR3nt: TGTGCCAGCAGCCCCCCTGGGGGCGGGGGACAGGGGTATGGCTACACCTTC
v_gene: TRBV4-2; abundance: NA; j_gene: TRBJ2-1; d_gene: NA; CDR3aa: CASSTRTGSSYNEQFF; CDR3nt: TGTGCCAGCAGCACACGGACGGGGAGCTCCTACAATGAGCAGTTCTTC
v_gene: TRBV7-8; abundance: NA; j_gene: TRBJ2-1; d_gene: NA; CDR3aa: CASSLAADYTEQFF; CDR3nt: TGTGCCAGCAGCTTAGCGGCGGATTATACTGAGCAGTTCTTC
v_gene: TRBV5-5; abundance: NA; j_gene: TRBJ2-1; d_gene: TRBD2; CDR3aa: CASLLASQRSEQFF; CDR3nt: TGTGCCAGCCTACTAGCGTCACAAAGGAGTGAGCAGTTCTTC
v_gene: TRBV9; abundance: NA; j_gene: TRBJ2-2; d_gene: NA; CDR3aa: CASSVTASVTGELFF; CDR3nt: TGTGCCAGCAGCGTAACGGCTAGCGTCACCGGGGAGCTGTTTTTT
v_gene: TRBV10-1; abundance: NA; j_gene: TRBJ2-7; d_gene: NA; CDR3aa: CASSATAGSQIAYEQYF; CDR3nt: TGCGCCAGCAGTGCCACTGCCGGGAGCCAGATCGCCTACGAGCAGTACTTC
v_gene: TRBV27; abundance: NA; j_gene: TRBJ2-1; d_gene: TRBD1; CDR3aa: CASSLLRQGKQSSYNEQFF; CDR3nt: TGTGCCAGCAGCCTCCTGAGACAGGGCAAACAAAGCTCCTACAATGAGCAGTTCTTC
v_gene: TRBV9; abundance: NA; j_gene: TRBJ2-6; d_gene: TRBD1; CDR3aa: CASSPRGPGANVLTF; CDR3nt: TGTGCCAGCAGCCCCAGGGGGCCTGGGGCCAACGTCCTGACTTTC
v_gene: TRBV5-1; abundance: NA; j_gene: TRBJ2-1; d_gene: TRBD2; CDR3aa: CASSGIAGAYNEQFF; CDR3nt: TGCGCCAGCAGCGGAATAGCGGGAGCATACAATGAGCAGTTCTTC
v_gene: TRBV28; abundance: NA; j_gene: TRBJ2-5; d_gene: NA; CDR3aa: CASSLWGDRDARETQYF; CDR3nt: TGTGCCAGCAGTTTATGGGGGGACCGGGATGCGCGGGAGACCCAGTACTTC
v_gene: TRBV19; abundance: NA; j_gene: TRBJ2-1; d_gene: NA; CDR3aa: CASSIVALRYEQFF; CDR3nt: TGTGCCAGTAGTATAGTAGCCCTACGATATGAGCAGTTCTTC
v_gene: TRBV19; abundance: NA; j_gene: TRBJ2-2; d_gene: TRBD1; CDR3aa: CASSITDRGNTGELFF; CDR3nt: TGTGCCAGTAGTATAACGGACAGGGGAAACACCGGGGAGCTGTTTTTT
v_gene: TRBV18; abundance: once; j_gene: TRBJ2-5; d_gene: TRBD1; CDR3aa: CASSQLTGARLETQYF; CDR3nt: TGTGCCAGCTCACAACTGACAGGGGCGCGTTTGGAGACCCAGTACTTC
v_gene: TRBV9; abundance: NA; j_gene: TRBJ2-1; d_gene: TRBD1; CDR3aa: CASSGKRQGPYNEQFF; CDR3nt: TGTGCCAGCAGCGGCAAGAGACAGGGACCCTACAATGAGCAGTTCTTC
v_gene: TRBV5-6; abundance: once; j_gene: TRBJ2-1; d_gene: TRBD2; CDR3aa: CASSLAGGSSYNEQFF; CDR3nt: TGTGCCAGCAGCTTGGCGGGCGGGAGCTCCTACAATGAGCAGTTCTTC
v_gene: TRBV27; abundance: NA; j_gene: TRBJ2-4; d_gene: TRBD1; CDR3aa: CASSPWDSPRAKNIQYF; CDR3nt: TGTGCCAGCAGTCCCTGGGACAGTCCGAGGGCCAAAAACATTCAGTACTTC
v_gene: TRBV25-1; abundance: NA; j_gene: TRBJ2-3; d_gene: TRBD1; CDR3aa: CASSALTGADTQYF; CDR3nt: TGTGCCAGCAGTGCCTTAACAGGGGCAGATACGCAGTATTTT
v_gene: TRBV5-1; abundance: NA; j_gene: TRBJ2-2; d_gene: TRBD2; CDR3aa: CASSLDSRLAGGGVHTGELFF; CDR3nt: TGCGCCAGCAGCTTGGATTCGAGACTAGCGGGAGGTGGGGTACACACCGGGGAGCTGTTTTTT
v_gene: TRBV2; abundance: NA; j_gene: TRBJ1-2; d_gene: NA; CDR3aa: CASSVLLGYTF; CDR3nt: TGTGCCAGCAGTGTTCTGCTTGGCTACACCTTC
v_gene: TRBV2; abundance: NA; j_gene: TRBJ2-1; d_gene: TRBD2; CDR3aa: CASSEEPSGTYNEQFF; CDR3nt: TGTGCCAGCAGTGAAGAGCCTAGCGGGACATACAATGAGCAGTTCTTC
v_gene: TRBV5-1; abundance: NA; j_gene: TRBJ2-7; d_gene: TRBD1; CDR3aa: CASSFRTGGNSYEQYF; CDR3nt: TGCGCCAGCAGCTTCAGAACAGGGGGCAATTCCTACGAGCAGTACTTC
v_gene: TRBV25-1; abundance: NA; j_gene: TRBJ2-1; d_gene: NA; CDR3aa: CASSEFVWNEQFF; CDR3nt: TGTGCCAGCAGTGAATTCGTCTGGAATGAGCAGTTCTTC
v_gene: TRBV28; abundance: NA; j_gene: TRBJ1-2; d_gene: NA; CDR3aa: CASSPRRNYGYTF; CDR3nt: TGTGCCAGCAGTCCTCGACGGAACTATGGCTACACCTTC
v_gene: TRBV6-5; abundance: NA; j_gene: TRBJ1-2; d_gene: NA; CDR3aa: CASSSLTEGYTF; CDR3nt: TGTGCCAGCAGTTCCTTAACAGAGGGCTACACCTTC
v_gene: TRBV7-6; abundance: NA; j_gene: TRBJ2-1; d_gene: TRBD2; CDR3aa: CASSVTSGSHEQFF; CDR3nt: TGTGCCAGCAGCGTGACTAGCGGGAGCCATGAGCAGTTCTTC
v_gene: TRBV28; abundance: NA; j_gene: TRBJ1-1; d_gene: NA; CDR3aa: CSSGAGVGTEAFF; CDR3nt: TGTTCTAGTGGGGCAGGGGTCGGTACTGAAGCTTTCTTT
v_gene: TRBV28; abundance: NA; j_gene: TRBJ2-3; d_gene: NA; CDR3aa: CASIGARPDTQYF; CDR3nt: TGTGCCAGCATCGGGGCCCGTCCAGATACGCAGTATTTT
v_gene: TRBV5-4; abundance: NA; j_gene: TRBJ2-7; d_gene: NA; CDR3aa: CASSSRDRFSYEQYF; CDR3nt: TGTGCCAGCAGCTCACGGGACCGATTCTCCTACGAGCAGTACTTC
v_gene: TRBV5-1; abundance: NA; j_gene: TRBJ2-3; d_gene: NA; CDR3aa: CASSFGGTDTQYF; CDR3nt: TGCGCCAGCAGCTTTGGAGGCACAGATACGCAGTATTTT
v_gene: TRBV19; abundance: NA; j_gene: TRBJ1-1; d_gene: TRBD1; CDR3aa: CASSYRGVSEAFF; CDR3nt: TGTGCCAGTAGTTACAGGGGGGTCTCTGAAGCTTTCTTT
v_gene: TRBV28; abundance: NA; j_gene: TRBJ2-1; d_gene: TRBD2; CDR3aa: CASSNLAASSYNEQFF; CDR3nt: TGTGCCAGCAGTAACCTAGCGGCTAGCTCCTACAATGAGCAGTTCTTC
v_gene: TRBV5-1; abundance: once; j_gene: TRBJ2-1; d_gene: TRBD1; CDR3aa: CASSFLPGQGNNEQFF; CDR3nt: TGCGCCAGCAGCTTCCTCCCGGGACAGGGGAACAATGAGCAGTTCTTC
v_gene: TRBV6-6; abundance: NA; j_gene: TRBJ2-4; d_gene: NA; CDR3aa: CATGVGAVAKNIQYF; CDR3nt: TGTGCCACCGGCGTAGGAGCGGTGGCCAAAAACATTCAGTACTTC
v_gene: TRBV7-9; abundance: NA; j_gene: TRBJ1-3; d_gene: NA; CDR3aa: CASSSPGASSGNTIYF; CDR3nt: TGTGCCAGCAGCTCGCCAGGGGCAAGCTCTGGAAACACCATATATTTT
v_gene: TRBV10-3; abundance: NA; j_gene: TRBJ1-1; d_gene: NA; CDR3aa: CAISDSRNTEAFF; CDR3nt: TGTGCCATCAGTGACTCGAGGAACACTGAAGCTTTCTTT
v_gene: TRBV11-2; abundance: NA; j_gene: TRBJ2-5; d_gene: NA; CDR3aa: CASSLQVGETQYF; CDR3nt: TGTGCCAGCAGCTTACAGGTCGGGGAGACCCAGTACTTC
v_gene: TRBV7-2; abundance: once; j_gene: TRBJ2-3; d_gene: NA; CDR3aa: CASSPVWADTQYF; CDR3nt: TGTGCCAGCAGCCCGGTCTGGGCAGATACGCAGTATTTT